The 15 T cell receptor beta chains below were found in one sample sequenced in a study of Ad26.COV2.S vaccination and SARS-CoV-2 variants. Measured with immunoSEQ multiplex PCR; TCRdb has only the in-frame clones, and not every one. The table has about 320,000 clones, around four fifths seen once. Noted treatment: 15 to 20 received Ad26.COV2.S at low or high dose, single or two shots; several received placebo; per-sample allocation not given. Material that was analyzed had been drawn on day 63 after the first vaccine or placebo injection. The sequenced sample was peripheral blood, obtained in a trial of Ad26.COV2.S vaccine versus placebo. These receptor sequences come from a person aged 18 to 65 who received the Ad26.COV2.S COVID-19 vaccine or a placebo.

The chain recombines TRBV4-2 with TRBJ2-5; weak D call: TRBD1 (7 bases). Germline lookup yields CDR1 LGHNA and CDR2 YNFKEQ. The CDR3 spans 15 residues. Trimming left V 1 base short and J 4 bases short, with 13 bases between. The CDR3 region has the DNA TGTGCCAGCAGCCAAGGAGCCCAGGGGGGAGAGACCCAGTACTTC. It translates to CASSQGAQGGETQYF.

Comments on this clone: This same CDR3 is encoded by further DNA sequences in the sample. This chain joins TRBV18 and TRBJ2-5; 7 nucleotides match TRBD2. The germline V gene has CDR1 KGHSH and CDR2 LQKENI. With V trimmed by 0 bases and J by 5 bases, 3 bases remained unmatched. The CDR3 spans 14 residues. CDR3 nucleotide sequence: TGTGCCAGCTCACCACCCAGCGGGGAGGAGACCCAGTACTTC. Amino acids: CASSPPSGEETQYF. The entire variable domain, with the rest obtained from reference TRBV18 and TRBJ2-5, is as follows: NAGVMQNPRHLVRRRGQEARLRCSPMKGHSHVYWYRQLPEEGLKFMVYLQKENIIDESGMPKERFSAEFPKEGPSILRIQQVVRGDSAAYFCASSPPSGEETQYFGPGTRLLVL.

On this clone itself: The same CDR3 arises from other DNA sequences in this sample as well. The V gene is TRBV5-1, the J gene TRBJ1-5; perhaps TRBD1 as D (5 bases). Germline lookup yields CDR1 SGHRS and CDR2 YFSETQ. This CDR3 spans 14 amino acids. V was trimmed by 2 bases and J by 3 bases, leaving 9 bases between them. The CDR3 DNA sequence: TGCGCCAGCAGCTTAGACAGCCCCAATCAGCCCCAGCATTTT. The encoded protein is CASSLDSPNQPQHF. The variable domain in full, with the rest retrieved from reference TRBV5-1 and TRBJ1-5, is KAGVTQTPRYLIKTRGQQVTLSCSPISGHRSVSWYQQTPGQGLQFLFEYFSETQRNKGNFPGRFSGRQFSNSRSEMNVSTLELGDSALYLCASSLDSPNQPQHFGDGTRLSIL.

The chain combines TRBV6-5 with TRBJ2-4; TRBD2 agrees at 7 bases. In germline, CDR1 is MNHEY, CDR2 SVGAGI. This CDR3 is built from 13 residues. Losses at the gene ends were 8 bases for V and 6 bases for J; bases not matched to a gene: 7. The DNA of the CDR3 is TGTGCCAGCCGCCCAGGGAGGGGAAACATTCAGTACTTC. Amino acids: CASRPGRGNIQYF.

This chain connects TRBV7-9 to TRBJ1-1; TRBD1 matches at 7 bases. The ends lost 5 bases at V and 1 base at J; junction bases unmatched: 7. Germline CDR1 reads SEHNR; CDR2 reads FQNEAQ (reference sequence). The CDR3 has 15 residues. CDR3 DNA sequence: TGTGCCAGCAGCCGTACAGGGGCCGGGAACACTGAAGCTTTCTTT. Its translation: CASSRTGAGNTEAFF.

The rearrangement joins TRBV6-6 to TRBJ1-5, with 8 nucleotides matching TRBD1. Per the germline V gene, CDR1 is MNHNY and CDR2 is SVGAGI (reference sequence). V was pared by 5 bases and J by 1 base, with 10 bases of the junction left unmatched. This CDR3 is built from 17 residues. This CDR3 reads CASSLFYRGASNQPQHF. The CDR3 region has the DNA TGTGCCAGCAGTCTATTCTACAGGGGGGCAAGCAATCAGCCCCAGCATTTT.

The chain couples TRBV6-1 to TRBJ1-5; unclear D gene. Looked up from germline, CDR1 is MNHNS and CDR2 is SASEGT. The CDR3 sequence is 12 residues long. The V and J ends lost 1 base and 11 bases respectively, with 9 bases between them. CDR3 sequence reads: CASSEEWGTQHF. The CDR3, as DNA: TGTGCCAGCAGTGAAGAATGGGGAACCCAGCATTTT.

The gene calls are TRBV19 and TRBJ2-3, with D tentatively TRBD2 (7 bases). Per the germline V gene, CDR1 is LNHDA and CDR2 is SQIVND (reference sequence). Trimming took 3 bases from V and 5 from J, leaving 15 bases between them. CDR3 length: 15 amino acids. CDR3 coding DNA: TGTGCCAGTAGTATTGGGGGGGGCCCATTAGATACGCAGTATTTT. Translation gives CASSIGGGPLDTQYF.

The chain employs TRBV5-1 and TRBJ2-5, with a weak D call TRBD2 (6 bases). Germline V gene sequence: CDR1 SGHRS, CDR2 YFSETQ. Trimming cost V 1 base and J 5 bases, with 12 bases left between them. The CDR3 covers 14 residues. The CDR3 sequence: CASSLSEGRETQYF. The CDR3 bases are TGCGCCAGCAGCTTGTCGGAGGGCCGGGAGACCCAGTACTTC.

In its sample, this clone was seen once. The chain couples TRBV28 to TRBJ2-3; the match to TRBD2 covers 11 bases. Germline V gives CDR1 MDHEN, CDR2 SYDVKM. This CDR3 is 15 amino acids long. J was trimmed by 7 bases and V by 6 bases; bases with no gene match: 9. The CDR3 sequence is CASRDSGGASNTQYF. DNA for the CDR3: TGTGCCAGCAGGGATAGCGGGGGGGCATCGAATACGCAGTATTTT.

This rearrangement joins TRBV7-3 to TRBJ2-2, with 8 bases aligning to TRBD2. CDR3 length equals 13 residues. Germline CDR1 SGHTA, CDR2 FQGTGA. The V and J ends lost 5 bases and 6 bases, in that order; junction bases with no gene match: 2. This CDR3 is CASSPREAGELFF. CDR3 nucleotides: TGTGCCAGCAGCCCGCGGGAGGCCGGGGAGCTGTTTTTT.

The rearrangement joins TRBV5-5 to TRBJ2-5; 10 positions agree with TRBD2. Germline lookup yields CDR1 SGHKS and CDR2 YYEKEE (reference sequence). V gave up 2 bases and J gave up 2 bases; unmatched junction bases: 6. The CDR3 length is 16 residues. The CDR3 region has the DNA TGTGCCAGCAGCTTATCGCTAGCGGGGGCACAAGAGACCCAGTACTTC. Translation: CASSLSLAGAQETQYF.

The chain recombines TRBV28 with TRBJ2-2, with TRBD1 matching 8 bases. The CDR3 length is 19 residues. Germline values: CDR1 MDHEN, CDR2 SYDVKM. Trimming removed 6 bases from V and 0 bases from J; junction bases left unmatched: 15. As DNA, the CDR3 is TGTGCCAGCAGCTCAGGGGGCTACTTCTCCGCGACGAACACCGGGGAGCTGTTTTTT. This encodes CASSSGGYFSATNTGELFF.

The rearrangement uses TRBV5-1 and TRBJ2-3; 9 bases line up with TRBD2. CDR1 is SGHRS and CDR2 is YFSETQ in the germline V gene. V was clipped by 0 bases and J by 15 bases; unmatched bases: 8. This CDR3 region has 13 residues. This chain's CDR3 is CASSLGPAGGFYF. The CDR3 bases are TGCGCCAGCAGCTTGGGCCCAGCGGGGGGATTCTATTTT.

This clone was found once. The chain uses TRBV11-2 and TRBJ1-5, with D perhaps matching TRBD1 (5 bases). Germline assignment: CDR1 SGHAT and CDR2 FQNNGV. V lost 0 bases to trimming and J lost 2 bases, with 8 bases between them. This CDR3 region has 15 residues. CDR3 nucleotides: TGTGCCAGCAGCTTAGACGGGGCGGGCAATCAGCCCCAGCATTTT. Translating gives CASSLDGAGNQPQHF.